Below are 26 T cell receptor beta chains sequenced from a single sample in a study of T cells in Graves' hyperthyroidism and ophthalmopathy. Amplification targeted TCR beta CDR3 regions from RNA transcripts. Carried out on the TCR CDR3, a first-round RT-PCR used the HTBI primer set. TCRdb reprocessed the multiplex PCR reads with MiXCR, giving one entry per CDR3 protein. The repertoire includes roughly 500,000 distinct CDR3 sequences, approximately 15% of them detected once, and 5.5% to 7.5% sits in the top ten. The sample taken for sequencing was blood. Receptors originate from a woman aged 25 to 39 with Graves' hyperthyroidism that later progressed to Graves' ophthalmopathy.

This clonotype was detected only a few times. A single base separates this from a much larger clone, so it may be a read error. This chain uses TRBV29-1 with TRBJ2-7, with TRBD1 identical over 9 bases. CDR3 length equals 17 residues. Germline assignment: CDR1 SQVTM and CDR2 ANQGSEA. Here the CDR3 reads CSAEDLNRDRVSYEQYF. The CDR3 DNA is TGCAGCGCTGAAGACTTAAACCGGGACAGGGTTTCCTACGAGCAGTACTTC.

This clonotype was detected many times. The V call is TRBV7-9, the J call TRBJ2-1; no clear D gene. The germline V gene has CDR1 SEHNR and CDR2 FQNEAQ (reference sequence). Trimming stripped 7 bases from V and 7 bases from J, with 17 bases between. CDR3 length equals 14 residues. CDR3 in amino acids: CASTLDTVGNEQFF. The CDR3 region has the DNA TGTGCCAGCACCCTAGACACTGTAGGGAATGAGCAGTTCTTC.

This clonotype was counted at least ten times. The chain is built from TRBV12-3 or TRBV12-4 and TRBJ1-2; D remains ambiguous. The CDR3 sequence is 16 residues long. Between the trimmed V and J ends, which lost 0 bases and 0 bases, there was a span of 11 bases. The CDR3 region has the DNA TGTGCCAGCAGTTTAGCCCCGCCGCCGTCTAACTATGGCTACACCTTC. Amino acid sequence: CASSLAPPPSNYGYTF.

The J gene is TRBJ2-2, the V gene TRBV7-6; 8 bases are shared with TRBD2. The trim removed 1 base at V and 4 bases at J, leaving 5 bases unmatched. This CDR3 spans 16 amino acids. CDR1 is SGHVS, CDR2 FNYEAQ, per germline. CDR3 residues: CASSLVTSGATGELFF. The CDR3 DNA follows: TGTGCCAGCAGCTTAGTCACTAGCGGAGCCACCGGGGAGCTGTTTTTT.

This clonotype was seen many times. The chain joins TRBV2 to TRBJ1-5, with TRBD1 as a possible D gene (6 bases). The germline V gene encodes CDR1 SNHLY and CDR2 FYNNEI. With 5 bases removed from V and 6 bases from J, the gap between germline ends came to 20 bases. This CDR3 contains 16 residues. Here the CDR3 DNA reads TGTGCCAGCAGTCCCCAGGGGTTGGGTACGGGTCAGCCCCAGCATTTT. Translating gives CASSPQGLGTGQPQHF.

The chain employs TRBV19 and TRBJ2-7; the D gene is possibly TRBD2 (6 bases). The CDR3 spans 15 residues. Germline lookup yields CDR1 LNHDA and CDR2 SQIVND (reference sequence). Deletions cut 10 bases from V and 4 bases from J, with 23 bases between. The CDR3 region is CAIITRREGDYEQYF. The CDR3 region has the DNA TGTGCCATCATCACAAGGAGGGAAGGGGATTACGAGCAGTACTTC. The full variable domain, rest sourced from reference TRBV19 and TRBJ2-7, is DGGITQSPKYLFRKEGQNVTLSCEQNLNHDAMYWYRQDPGQGLRLIYYSQIVNDFQKGDIAEGYSVSREKKESFPLTVTSAQKNPTAFYLCAIITRREGDYEQYFGPGTRLTVT.

The CDR3 loop reads CASSQGSDVWFEAFF. The CDR3 DNA is TGCGCCAGCAGCCAAGGGTCGGATGTGTGGTTTGAAGCTTTCTTT. The rearrangement joins TRBV4-1 to TRBJ1-1; D gene ambiguous. The CDR3 sequence is 15 residues long. The V and J ends lost 1 base and 7 bases respectively, with 16 bases between them. Germline values: CDR1 MGHRA, CDR2 YSYEKL.

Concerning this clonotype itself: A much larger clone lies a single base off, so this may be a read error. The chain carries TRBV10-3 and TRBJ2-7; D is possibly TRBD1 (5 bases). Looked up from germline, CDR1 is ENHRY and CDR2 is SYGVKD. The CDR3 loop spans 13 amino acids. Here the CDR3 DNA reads TGTGCCACCAGTGACGACAGCTCCTACGAGCAGTACTTC. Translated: CATSDDSSYEQYF.

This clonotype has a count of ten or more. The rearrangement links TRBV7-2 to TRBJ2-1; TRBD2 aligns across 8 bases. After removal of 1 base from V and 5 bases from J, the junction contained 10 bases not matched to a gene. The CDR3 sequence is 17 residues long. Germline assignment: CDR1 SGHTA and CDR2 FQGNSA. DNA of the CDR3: TGTGCCAGCAGCTTAGTCGTAGCGGGGTTGGGTGACAATGAGCAGTTCTTC. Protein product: CASSLVVAGLGDNEQFF. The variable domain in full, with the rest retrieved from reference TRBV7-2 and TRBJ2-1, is GAGVSQSPSNKVTEKGKDVELRCDPISGHTALYWYRQSLGQGLEFLIYFQGNSAPDKSGLPSDRFSAERTGGSVSTLTIQRTQQEDSAVYLCASSLVVAGLGDNEQFFGPGTRLTVL.

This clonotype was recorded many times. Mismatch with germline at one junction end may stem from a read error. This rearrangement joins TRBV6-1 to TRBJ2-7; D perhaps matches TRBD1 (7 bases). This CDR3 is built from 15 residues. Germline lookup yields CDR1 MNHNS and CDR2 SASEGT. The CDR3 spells CAGRGGQVWDYEQYF. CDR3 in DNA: TGTGCCGGCAGGGGAGGACAGGTGTGGGATTACGAGCAGTACTTC.

This CDR3 is CASSPLPGVGAEKLFF. For the CDR3, the DNA is TGTGCCAGCAGTCCACTGCCAGGGGTGGGGGCTGAAAAACTGTTTTTT. The chain couples TRBV6-1 to TRBJ1-4; tentatively, D is TRBD1 (6 bases). Germline lookup yields CDR1 MNHNS and CDR2 SASEGT. Trimming pared 5 bases from V and 7 bases from J, leaving 20 bases between. This CDR3 is 16 amino acids long.

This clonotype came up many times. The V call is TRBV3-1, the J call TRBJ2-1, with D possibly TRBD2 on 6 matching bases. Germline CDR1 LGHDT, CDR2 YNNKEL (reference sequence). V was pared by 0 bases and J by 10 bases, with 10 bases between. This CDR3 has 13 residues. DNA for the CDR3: TGTGCCAGCAGCCAAGACGGGGCGGGAGAGCAGTTCTTC. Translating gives CASSQDGAGEQFF.

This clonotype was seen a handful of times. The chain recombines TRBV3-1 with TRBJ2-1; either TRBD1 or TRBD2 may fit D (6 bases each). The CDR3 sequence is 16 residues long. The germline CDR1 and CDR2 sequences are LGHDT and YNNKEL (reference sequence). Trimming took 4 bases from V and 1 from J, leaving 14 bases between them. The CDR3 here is CASSPGAAGSYNEQFF. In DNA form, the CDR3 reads TGTGCCAGCAGCCCGGGGGCGGCTGGGTCCTACAATGAGCAGTTCTTC.

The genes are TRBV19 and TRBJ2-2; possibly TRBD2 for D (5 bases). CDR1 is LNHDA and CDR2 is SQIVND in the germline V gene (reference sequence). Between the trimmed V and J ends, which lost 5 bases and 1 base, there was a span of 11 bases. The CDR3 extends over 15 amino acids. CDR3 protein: CASSSRRGNTGELFF. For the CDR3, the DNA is TGTGCCAGTAGTTCCCGACGGGGGAACACCGGGGAGCTGTTTTTT.

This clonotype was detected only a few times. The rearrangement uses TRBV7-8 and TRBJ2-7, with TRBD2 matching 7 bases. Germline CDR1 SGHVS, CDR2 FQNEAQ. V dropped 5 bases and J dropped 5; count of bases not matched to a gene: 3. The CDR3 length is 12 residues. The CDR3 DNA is TGTGCCAGCAGCGGGAGCGGGAACGAGCAGTACTTC. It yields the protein CASSGSGNEQYF. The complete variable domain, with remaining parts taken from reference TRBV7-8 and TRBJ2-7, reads GAGVSQSPRYKVAKRGQDVALRCDPISGHVSLFWYQQALGQGPEFLTYFQNEAQLDKSGLPSDRFFAERPEGSVSTLKIQRTQQEDSAVYLCASSGSGNEQYFGPGTRLTVT.

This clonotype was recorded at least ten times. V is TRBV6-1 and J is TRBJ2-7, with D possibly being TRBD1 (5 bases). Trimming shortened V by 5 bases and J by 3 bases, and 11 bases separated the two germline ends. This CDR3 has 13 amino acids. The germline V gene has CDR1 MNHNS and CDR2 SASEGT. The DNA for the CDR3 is TGTGCCAGCAGTCTTCGGACAAACTACGAGCAGTACTTC. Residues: CASSLRTNYEQYF.

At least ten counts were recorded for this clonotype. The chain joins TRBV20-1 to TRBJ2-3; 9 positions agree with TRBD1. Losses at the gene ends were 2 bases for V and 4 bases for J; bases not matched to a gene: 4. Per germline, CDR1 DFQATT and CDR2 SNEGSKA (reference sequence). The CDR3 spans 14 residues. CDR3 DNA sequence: TGCAGTGCTAGAACAGGGGGCATTTCAGATACGCAGTATTTT. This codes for CSARTGGISDTQYF.

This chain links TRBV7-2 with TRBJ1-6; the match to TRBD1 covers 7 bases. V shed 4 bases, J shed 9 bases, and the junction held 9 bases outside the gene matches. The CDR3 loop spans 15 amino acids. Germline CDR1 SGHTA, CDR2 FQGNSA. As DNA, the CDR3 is TGTGCCAGCAGCTCGGGGACAGCGAGTCGTTCACCCCTCCACTTT. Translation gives CASSSGTASRSPLHF. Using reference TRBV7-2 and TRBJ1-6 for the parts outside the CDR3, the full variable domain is GAGVSQSPSNKVTEKGKDVELRCDPISGHTALYWYRQSLGQGLEFLIYFQGNSAPDKSGLPSDRFSAERTGGSVSTLTIQRTQQEDSAVYLCASSSGTASRSPLHFGNGTRLTVT.

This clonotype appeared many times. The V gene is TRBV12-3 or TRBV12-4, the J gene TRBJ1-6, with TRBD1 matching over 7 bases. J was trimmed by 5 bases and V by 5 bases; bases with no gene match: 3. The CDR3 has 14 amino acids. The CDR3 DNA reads TGTGCCAGCAGTGGGGGACAGAATAATTCACCCCTCCACTTT. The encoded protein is CASSGGQNNSPLHF.

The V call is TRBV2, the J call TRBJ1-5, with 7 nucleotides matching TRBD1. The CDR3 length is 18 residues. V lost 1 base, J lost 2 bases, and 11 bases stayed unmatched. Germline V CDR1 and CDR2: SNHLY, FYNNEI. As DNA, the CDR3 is TGTGCCAGCAGTGAAGGAAGGGCAGGGGGGGGGCGCAATCAGCCCCAGCATTTT. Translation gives CASSEGRAGGGRNQPQHF.

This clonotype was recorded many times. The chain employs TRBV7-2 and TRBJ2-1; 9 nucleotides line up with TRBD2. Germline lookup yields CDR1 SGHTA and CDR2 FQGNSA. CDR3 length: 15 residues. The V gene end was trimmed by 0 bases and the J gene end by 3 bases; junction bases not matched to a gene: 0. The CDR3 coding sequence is TGTGCCAGCAGCTTAGCACTAGCGGGCTACAATGAGCAGTTCTTC. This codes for CASSLALAGYNEQFF.

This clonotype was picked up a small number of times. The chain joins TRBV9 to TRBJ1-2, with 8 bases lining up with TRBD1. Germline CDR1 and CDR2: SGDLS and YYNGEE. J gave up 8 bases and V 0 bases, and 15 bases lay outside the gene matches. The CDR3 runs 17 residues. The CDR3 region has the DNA TGTGCCAGCAGCGTAGAGACAGGGGAAAGGGGACGAGAGGGCTACACCTTC. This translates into CASSVETGERGREGYTF.

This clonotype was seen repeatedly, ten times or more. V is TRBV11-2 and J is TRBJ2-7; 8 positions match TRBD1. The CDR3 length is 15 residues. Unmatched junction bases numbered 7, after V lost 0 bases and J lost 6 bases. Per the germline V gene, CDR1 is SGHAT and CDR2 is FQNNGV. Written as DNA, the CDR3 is TGTGCCAGCAGCTTAGACGCTCAGGGGGCCGGCGAGCAGTACTTC. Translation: CASSLDAQGAGEQYF.

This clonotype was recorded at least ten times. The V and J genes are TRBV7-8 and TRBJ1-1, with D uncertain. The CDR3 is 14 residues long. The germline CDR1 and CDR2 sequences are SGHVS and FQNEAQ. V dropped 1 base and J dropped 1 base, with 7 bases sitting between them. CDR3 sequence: CASSLGAANTEAFF. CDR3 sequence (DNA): TGTGCCAGCAGCTTAGGGGCAGCGAACACTGAAGCTTTCTTT.

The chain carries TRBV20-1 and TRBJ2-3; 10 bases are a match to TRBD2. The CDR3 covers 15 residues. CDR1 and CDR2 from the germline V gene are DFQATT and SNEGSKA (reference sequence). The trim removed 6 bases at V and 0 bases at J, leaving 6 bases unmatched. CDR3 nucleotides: TGCAGTGCCAGTTGGACTAGCGGCAGCACAGATACGCAGTATTTT. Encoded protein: CSASWTSGSTDTQYF.

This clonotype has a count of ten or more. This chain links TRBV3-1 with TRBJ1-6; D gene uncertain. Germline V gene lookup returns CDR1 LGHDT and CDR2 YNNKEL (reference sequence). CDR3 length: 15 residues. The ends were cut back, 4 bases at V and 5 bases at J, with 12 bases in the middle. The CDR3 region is CASSLGRIDNSPLHF. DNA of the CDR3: TGTGCCAGCAGCCTCGGACGCATCGATAATTCACCCCTCCACTTT.